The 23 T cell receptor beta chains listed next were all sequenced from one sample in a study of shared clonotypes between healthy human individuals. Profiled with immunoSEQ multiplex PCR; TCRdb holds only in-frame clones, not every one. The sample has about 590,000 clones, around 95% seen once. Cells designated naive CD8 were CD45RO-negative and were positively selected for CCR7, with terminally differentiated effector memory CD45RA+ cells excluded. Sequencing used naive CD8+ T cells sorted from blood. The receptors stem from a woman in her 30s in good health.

The CDR3 spells CASSLAGTSGNTIYF. The DNA of the CDR3 is TGTGCCAGCAGCTTAGCCGGAACGTCTGGAAACACCATATATTTT. The J gene is TRBJ1-3, the V gene TRBV7-2; D is undetermined. There are 15 residues in the CDR3. CDR1 and CDR2 (germline): SGHTA, FQGNSA. V was pared by 0 bases and J by 1 base, with 7 bases between.

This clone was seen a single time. The CDR3: CASIIAGRTPDTQYF. The CDR3 nucleotides are TGTGCCAGTATAATAGCGGGGCGAACCCCAGATACGCAGTATTTT. The V call is TRBV11-2, the J call TRBJ2-3; 8 bases are a match to TRBD2. CDR3 length: 15 residues. V gave up 9 bases and J gave up 4 bases; unmatched junction bases: 12. Looked up from germline, CDR1 is SGHAT and CDR2 is FQNNGV. The full variable domain, in which reference TRBV11-2 and TRBJ2-3 provide the parts outside the CDR3, is EAGVAQSPRYKIIEKRQSVAFWCNPISGHATLYWYQQILGQGPKLLIQFQNNGVVDDSQLPKDRFSAERLKGVDSTLKIQPAKLEDSAVYLCASIIAGRTPDTQYFGPGTRLTVL.

CDR3 nucleotide sequence: TGTGCCAGCAGTAAGACAGGCGGGGAGCTGTTTTTT. Its translation: CASSKTGGELFF. The chain couples TRBV2 to TRBJ2-2; the D gene is possibly TRBD1 (6 bases). Germline V gene sequence: CDR1 SNHLY, CDR2 FYNNEI. The CDR3 extends over 12 amino acids. Trimming removed 5 bases from V and 7 bases from J, with 8 bases in between.

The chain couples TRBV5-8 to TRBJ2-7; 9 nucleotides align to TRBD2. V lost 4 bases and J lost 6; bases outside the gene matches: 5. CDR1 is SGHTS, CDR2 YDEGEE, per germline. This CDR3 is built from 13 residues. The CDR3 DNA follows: TGTGCCAGCAGCGTCGGACTAGCGCTCGAGCAGTACTTC. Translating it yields CASSVGLALEQYF.

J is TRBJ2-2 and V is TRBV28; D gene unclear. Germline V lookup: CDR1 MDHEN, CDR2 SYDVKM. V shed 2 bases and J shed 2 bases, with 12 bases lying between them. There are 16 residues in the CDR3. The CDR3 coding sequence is TGTGCCAGCAGTTTAAATTTTGAGGCCAACACCGGGGAGCTGTTTTTT. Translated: CASSLNFEANTGELFF.

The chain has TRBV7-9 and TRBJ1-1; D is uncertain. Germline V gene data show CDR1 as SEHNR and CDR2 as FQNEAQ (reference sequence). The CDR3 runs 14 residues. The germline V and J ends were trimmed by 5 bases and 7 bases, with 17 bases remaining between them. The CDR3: CASSGDAERNEAFF. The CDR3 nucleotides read TGTGCCAGCAGCGGCGACGCCGAACGAAATGAAGCTTTCTTT.

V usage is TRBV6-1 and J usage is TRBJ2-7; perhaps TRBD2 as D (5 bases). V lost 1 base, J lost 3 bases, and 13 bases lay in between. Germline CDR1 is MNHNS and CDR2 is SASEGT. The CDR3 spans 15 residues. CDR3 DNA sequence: TGTGCCAGCAGTGAAGTTCGCGGAGGAATCTACGAGCAGTACTTC. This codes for CASSEVRGGIYEQYF.

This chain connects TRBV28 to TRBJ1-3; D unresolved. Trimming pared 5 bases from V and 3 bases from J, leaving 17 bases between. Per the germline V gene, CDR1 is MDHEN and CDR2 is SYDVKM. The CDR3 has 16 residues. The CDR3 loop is CASSLPLGRNGNTIYF. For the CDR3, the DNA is TGTGCCAGCAGTCTCCCTCTAGGCCGGAATGGAAACACCATATATTTT. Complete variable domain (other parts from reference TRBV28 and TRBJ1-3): DVKVTQSSRYLVKRTGEKVFLECVQDMDHENMFWYRQDPGLGLRLIYFSYDVKMKEKGDIPEGYSVSREKKERFSLILESASTNQTSMYLCASSLPLGRNGNTIYFGEGSWLTVV.

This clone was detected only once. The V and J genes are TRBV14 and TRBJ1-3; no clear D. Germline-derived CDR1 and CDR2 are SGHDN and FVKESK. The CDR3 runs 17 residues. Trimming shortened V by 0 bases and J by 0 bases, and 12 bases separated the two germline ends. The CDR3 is CASSQDAWANSGNTIYF. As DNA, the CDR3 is TGTGCCAGCAGCCAAGACGCGTGGGCGAACTCTGGAAACACCATATATTTT.

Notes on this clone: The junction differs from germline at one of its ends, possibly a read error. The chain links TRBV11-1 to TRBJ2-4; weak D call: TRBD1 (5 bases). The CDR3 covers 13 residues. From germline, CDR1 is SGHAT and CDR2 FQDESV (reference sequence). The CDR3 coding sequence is TGTGCCAGCAGCTTTGTTTTTGCGGACATTCAATACTTC. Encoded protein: CASSFVFADIQYF. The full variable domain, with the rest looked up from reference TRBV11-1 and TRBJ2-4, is EAEVAQSPRYKITEKSQAVAFWCDPISGHATLYWYRQILGQGPELLVQFQDESVVDDSQLPKDRFSAERLKGVDSTLKIQPAELGDSAMYLCASSFVFADIQYFGAGTRLSVL.

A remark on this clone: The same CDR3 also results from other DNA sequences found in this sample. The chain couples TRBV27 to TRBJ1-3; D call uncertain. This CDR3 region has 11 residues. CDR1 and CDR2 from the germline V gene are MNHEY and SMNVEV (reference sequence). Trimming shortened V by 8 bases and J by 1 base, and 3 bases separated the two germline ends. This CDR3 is CASSSGNTIYF. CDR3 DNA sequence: TGTGCCAGCTCATCTGGAAACACCATATATTTT.

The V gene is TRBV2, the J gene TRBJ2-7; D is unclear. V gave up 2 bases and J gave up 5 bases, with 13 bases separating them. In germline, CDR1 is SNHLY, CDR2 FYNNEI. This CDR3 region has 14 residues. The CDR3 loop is CASSESVSYNEQYF. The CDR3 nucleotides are TGTGCCAGCAGTGAAAGTGTGTCTTATAACGAGCAGTACTTC.

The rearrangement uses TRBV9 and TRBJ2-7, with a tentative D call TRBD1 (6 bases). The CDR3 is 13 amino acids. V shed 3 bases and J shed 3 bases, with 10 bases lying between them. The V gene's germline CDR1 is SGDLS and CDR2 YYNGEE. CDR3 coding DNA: TGTGCCAGCAGCGCGAAGACAGGCTACGAGCAGTACTTC. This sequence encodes CASSAKTGYEQYF.

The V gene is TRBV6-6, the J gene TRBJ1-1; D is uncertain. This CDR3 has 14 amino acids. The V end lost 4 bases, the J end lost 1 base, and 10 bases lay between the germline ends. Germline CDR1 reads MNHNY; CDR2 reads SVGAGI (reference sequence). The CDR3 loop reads CASSSWNTNTEAFF. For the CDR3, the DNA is TGTGCCAGCAGTTCTTGGAACACGAACACTGAAGCTTTCTTT.

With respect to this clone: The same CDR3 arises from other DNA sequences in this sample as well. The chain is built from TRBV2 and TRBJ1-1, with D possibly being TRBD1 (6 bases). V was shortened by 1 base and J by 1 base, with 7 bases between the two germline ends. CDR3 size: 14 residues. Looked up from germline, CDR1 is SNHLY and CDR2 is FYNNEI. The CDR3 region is CASSEDRANTEAFF. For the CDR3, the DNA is TGTGCCAGCAGTGAAGACAGGGCGAACACTGAAGCTTTCTTT.

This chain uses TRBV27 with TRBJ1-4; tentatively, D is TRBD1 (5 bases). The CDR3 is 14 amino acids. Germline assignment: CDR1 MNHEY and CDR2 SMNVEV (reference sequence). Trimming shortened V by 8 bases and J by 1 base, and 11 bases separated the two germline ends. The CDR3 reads CASSPGRTNEKLFF. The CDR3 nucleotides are TGTGCCAGCTCCCCGGGACGAACTAATGAAAAACTGTTTTTT.

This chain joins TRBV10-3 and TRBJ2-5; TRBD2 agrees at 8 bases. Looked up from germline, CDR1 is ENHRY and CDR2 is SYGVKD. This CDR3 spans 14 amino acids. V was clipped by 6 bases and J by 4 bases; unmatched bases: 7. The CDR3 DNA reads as TGTGCCATCAGGACGGGAGGGAGTTCAGAGACCCAGTACTTC. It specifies CAIRTGGSSETQYF.

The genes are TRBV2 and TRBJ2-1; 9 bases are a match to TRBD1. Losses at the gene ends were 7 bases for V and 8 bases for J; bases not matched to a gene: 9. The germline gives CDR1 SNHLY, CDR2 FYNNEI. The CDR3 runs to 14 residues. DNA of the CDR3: TGTGCCAGCACGTCACGGGACAGGGCTTATGAGCAGTTCTTC. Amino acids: CASTSRDRAYEQFF.

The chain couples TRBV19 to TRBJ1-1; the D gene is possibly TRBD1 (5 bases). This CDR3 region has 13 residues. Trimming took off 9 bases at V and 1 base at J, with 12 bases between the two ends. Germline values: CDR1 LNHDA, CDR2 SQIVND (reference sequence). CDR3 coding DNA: TGTGCCAGCGCCACGGGGCCGAACACTGAAGCTTTCTTT. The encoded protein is CASATGPNTEAFF.

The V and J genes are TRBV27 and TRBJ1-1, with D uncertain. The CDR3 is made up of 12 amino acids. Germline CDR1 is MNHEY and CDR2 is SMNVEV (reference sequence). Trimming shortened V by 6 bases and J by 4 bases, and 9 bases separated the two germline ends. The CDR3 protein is CASRGTPTEAFF. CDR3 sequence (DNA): TGTGCCAGCAGGGGAACTCCCACTGAAGCTTTCTTT.

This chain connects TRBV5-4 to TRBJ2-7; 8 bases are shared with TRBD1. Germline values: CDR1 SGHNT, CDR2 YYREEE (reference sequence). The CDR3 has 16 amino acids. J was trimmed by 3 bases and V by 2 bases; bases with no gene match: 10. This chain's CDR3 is CASSFYGGQGYYEQYF. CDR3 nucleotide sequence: TGTGCCAGCAGCTTTTACGGTGGACAGGGTTACTACGAGCAGTACTTC.

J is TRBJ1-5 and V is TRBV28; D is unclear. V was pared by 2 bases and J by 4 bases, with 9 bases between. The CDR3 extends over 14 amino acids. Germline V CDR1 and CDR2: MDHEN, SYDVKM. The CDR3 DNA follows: TGTGCCAGCAGTTTAGGCAAGAGGAATCAGCCCCAGCATTTT. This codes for CASSLGKRNQPQHF. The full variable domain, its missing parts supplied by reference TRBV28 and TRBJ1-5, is DVKVTQSSRYLVKRTGEKVFLECVQDMDHENMFWYRQDPGLGLRLIYFSYDVKMKEKGDIPEGYSVSREKKERFSLILESASTNQTSMYLCASSLGKRNQPQHFGDGTRLSIL.

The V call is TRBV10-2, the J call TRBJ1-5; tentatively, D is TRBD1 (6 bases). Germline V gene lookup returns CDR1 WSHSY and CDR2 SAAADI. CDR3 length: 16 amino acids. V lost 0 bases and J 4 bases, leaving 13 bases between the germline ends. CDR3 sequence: CASSESMGAGNQPQHF. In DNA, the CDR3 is TGCGCCAGCAGTGAGTCTATGGGGGCGGGAAATCAGCCCCAGCATTTT.